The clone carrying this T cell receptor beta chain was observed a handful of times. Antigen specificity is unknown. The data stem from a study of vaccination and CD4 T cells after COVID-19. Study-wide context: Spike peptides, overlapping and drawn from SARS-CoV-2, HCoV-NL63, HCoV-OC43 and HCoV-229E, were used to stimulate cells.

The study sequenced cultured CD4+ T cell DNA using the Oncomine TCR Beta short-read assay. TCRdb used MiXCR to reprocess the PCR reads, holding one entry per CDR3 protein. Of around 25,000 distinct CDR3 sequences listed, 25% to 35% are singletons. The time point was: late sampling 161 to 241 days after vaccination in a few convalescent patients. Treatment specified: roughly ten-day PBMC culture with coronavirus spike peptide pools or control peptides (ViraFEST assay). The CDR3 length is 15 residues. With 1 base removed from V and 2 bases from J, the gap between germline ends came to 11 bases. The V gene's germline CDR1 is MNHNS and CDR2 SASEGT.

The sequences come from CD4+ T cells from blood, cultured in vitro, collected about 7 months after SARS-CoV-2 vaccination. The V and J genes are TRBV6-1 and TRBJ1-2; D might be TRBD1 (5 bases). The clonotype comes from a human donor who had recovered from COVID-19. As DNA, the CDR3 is TGTGCCAGCAGTGAAGGGGCAGGGTGGAACTATGGCTACACCTTC. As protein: CASSEGAGWNYGYTF.